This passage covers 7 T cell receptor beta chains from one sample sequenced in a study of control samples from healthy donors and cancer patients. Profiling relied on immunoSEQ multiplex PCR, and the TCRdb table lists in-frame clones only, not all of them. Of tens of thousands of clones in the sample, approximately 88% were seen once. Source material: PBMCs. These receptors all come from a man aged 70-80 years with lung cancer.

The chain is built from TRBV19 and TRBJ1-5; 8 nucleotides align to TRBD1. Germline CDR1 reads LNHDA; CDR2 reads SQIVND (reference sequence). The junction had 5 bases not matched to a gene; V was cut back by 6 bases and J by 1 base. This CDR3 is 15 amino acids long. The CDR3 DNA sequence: TGTGCCAGTAGACCAGGACAGGGAAGCAATCAGCCCCAGCATTTT. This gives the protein CASRPGQGSNQPQHF.

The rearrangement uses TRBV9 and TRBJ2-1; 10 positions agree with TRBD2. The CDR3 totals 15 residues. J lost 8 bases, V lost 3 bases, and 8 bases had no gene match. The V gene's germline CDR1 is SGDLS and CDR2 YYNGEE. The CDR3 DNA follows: TGTGCCAGCAGCGCCGGACTAGCGGCCTGGGATGAGCAGTTCTTC. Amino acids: CASSAGLAAWDEQFF.

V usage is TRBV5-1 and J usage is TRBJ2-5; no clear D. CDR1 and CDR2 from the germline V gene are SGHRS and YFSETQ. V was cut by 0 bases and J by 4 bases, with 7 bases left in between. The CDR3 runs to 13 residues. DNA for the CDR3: TGCGCCAGCAGCTTGGGGGTTGTAGAGACCCAGTACTTC. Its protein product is CASSLGVVETQYF.

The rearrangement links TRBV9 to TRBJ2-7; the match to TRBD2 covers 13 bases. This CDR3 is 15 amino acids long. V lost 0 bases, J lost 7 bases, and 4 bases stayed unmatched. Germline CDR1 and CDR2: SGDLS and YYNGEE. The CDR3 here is CASSVAGGLAGEQYF. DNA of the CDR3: TGTGCCAGCAGCGTAGCTGGGGGACTAGCGGGGGAGCAGTACTTC.

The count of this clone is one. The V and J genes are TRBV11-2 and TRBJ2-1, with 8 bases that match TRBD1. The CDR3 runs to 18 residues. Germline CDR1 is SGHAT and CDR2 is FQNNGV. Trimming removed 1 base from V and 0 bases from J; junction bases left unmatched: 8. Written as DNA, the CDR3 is TGTGCCAGCAGCTTAGCGGGACAGGTAATGAGCTCCTACAATGAGCAGTTCTTC. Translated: CASSLAGQVMSSYNEQFF. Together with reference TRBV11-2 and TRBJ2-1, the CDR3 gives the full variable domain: EAGVAQSPRYKIIEKRQSVAFWCNPISGHATLYWYQQILGQGPKLLIQFQNNGVVDDSQLPKDRFSAERLKGVDSTLKIQPAKLEDSAVYLCASSLAGQVMSSYNEQFFGPGTRLTVL.

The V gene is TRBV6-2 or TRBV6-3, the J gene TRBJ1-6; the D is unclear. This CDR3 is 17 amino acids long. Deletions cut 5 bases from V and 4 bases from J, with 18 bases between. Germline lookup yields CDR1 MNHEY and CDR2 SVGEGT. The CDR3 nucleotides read TGTGCCAGCAGTCCCCAGAGAACCCGGAAGTATAATTCACCCCTCCACTTT. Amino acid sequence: CASSPQRTRKYNSPLHF.

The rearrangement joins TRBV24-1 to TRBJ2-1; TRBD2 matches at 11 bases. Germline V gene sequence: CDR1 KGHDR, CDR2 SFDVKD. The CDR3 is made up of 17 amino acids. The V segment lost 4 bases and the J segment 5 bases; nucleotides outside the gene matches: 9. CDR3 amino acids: CATSDPGTSGLDNEQFF. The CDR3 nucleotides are TGTGCCACCAGTGACCCTGGGACTAGCGGACTGGACAATGAGCAGTTCTTC.